This TCR beta chain was identified during a study of blood T cells in healthy people across ages. With a J-beta primer mix and a sample-barcoded 5' primer, a second PCR ran about 7 to 12 cycles. Via MiXCR, TCRdb re-called the 5' RACE reads, giving one row per CDR3 protein. The top ten hold about a third of the sample, which has about 680,000 distinct CDR3 sequences, around 49% seen once. Sample: blood. The clonotype was recovered from a woman aged 55-69 years in good health.

The chain's CDR3 is CATGLGQGGSSSYNEQFF. CDR3 bases: TGTGCCACCGGACTAGGGCAGGGGGGAAGTAGCTCCTACAATGAGCAGTTCTTC. V gene TRBV10-3 combines with J gene TRBJ2-1; D possibly uses TRBD1 or TRBD2 (7 bases each). The V gene's germline CDR1 is ENHRY and CDR2 SYGVKD. V lost 10 bases and J lost 0, with 25 bases in between. This CDR3 spans 18 amino acids.